The TCR beta chain under discussion was sequenced for a study of OX40 agonist ivuxolimab in advanced cancers. Study background: Patients received ivuxolimab, an agonistic anti-OX40 (CD134) antibody. Three patients got partial responses; one had hepatocellular carcinoma and two had cutaneous melanoma. Averaging 60 years in age, with a range of about 23 to 80, the cohort was around 85% male. Broader study findings: Partial responders treated at 0.1-3.0 mg/kg exhibited clonal expansion among the lowest measured.

Method: immunoSEQ multiplex PCR; TCRdb's copy keeps in-frame clones and lacks some. The table records under 65,000 clones, about 85% of them present only once. With respect to this clone: Its target is unknown.

The receptor comes from an adult with an advanced solid tumor such as melanoma, head and neck, liver or kidney cancer. The source was CD4+ or CD8+ T cells sorted from blood, collected in a trial of the OX40 agonist ivuxolimab.

CDR3 protein: CASSERGPGNTIYF. In nucleotides, the CDR3 is TGTGCCAGCAGTGAAAGGGGGCCTGGAAACACCATATATTTT. J is TRBJ1-3 and V is TRBV27; 7 nucleotides align to TRBD1. This CDR3 spans 14 amino acids. V trimming: 5 bases; J trimming: 2 bases; junction bases outside the gene matches: 3. Germline V gives CDR1 MNHEY, CDR2 SMNVEV (reference sequence).